Only one count was recorded for the clone carrying this T cell receptor (beta chain). This entry comes from a study of a mutant IDH1 vaccine in newly diagnosed glioma. Germline V CDR1 and CDR2: SGHTA, FQGTGA. V gave up 5 bases and J gave up 2 bases; unmatched junction bases: 2. This CDR3 is built from 14 residues. Time point indicated: baseline, week 1 (first vaccination visit). The sample's treatment: pre-vaccination baseline after standard-of-care therapy. Libraries were prepared by immunoSEQ multiplex PCR; TCRdb keeps only in-frame clonotypes and omits some of them. The sample consists of about 36,000 clones, roughly 89% of them appearing once.

This clonotype was obtained from a young man with glioma. J is TRBJ1-5 and V is TRBV7-3; 8 bases line up with TRBD1. The starting material was PBMCs, obtained from a glioma patient treated with radiotherapy, temozolomide or both. The CDR3 spells CASSATGGNQPQHF. The CDR3 DNA is TGTGCCAGCAGCGCGACAGGGGGCAATCAGCCCCAGCATTTT.